A single sample gave rise to the 22 T cell receptor beta chains below, sequenced in a study of OX40 agonist ivuxolimab in advanced cancers. The data were produced by immunoSEQ multiplex PCR, yet TCRdb's version contains in-frame clones alone and is incomplete. This repertoire shows around 76,000 clones, around 86% found once; its top ten account for roughly 8%. The sequencing used CD4+ or CD8+ T cells sorted from blood, collected in a trial of the OX40 agonist ivuxolimab. All receptors come from an adult with an advanced solid tumor such as melanoma, head and neck, liver or kidney cancer.

The rearrangement uses TRBV19 and TRBJ1-2, with 11 bases lining up with TRBD1. The trim removed 4 bases at V and 0 bases at J, leaving 4 bases unmatched. This CDR3 spans 16 amino acids. Germline CDR1 and CDR2: LNHDA and SQIVND (reference sequence). The CDR3: CASSTGTGGANYGYTF. The CDR3 DNA reads as TGTGCCAGTAGTACAGGGACAGGGGGTGCTAACTATGGCTACACCTTC.

V usage is TRBV6-1 and J usage is TRBJ2-2; 7 nucleotides line up with TRBD2. Unmatched junction bases numbered 7, after V lost 3 bases and J lost 6 bases. The CDR3 is made up of 15 amino acids. Germline V gene lookup returns CDR1 MNHNS and CDR2 SASEGT. Here the CDR3 reads CASSEIGLVSGELFF. CDR3 in DNA: TGTGCCAGCAGTGAGATAGGACTAGTGTCCGGGGAGCTGTTTTTT.

The CDR3 sequence: CASSQLVSSGANVLTF. For the CDR3, the DNA is TGCGCCAGCAGCCAATTGGTCAGCTCTGGGGCCAACGTCCTGACTTTC. The V call is TRBV4-1, the J call TRBJ2-6; no definite D call. This CDR3 is built from 16 residues. The V and J ends lost 2 bases and 0 bases respectively, with 8 bases between them. From germline, CDR1 is MGHRA and CDR2 YSYEKL.

The genes are TRBV6-4 and TRBJ2-2; tentatively, D is TRBD1 (6 bases). Germline CDR1 is MRHNA and CDR2 is SNTAGT. The CDR3 loop spans 16 amino acids. Trimming took 6 bases from V and 0 from J, leaving 14 bases between them. This chain's CDR3 is CASSARTGPNTGELFF. The CDR3 DNA follows: TGTGCCAGCAGCGCGAGAACAGGGCCGAACACCGGGGAGCTGTTTTTT.

In its sample, this clone was seen a few times. CDR3 bases: TGTGCCAGCAGCTCGGGACAGGGGACAAACACTGAAGCTTTCTTT. As protein: CASSSGQGTNTEAFF. The rearrangement uses TRBV7-9 and TRBJ1-1, with 10 positions matching TRBD1. The trim removed 4 bases at V and 2 bases at J, leaving 4 bases unmatched. The CDR3 contains 15 residues. CDR1 is SEHNR, CDR2 FQNEAQ, per germline (reference sequence). Full variable domain (remainder filled in from reference TRBV7-9 and TRBJ1-1): DTGVSQNPRHKITKRGQNVTFRCDPISEHNRLYWYRQTLGQGPEFLTYFQNEAQLEKSRLLSDRFSAERPKGSFSTLEIQRTEQGDSAMYLCASSSGQGTNTEAFFGQGTRLTVV.

The chain uses TRBV27 and TRBJ2-3, with 7 bases that match TRBD2. V was clipped by 5 bases and J by 2 bases; unmatched bases: 7. Germline V lookup: CDR1 MNHEY, CDR2 SMNVEV (reference sequence). The CDR3 runs to 15 residues. CDR3 loop: CASSPKGLITDTQYF. CDR3 DNA sequence: TGTGCCAGCAGTCCCAAGGGACTAATCACAGATACGCAGTATTTT.

J is TRBJ2-7 and V is TRBV7-6; D unclear. The CDR3 has 13 residues. V was trimmed by 8 bases and J by 3 bases, leaving 14 bases between them. CDR1 is SGHVS, CDR2 FNYEAQ, per germline. The DNA of the CDR3 is TGTGCCAGCGCACCCTCTTGGGGCTACGAGCAGTACTTC. It encodes CASAPSWGYEQYF.

This sequence joins TRBV14 and TRBJ2-3; D remains ambiguous. The CDR3 length is 14 residues. Germline CDR1 and CDR2: SGHDN and FVKESK. V was pared by 0 bases and J by 9 bases, with 13 bases between. CDR3 nucleotide sequence: TGTGCCAGCAGCCAAGATTCGGGTGATAGGACGCAGTATTTT. Translating gives CASSQDSGDRTQYF.

The CDR3 nucleotides are TGTGCCAGCAGCTTTGGACGGACCTTGAACACTGAAGCTTTCTTT. It encodes CASSFGRTLNTEAFF. The rearrangement links TRBV5-4 to TRBJ1-1; D ambiguous. The CDR3 has 15 amino acids. Trimming took 2 bases from V and 0 from J, leaving 11 bases between them. From germline, CDR1 is SGHNT and CDR2 YYREEE (reference sequence). Full variable domain (remainder filled in from reference TRBV5-4 and TRBJ1-1): ETGVTQSPTHLIKTRGQQVTLRCSSQSGHNTVSWYQQALGQGPQFIFQYYREEENGRGNFPPRFSGLQFPNYSSELNVNALELDDSALYLCASSFGRTLNTEAFFGQGTRLTVV.

CDR3 residues: CASSGRVNGELFF. The CDR3 region has the DNA TGTGCCAGCAGCGGTAGGGTTAACGGGGAGCTGTTTTTT. The chain employs TRBV11-3 and TRBJ2-2; unclear D gene. Per the germline V gene, CDR1 is SGHNT and CDR2 is YENEEA. Trimming removed 5 bases at V and 7 bases at J, with 11 bases between. The length of the CDR3 is 13 residues.

The chain recombines TRBV19 with TRBJ1-2; D unresolved. CDR1 LNHDA and CDR2 SQIVND come from the germline V gene (reference sequence). This CDR3 contains 15 residues. V lost 3 bases and J 4 bases, leaving 15 bases between the germline ends. In DNA, the CDR3 is TGTGCCAGTAGTATCGACGGGGAAGGGAGCTATGGCTACACCTTC. Translation: CASSIDGEGSYGYTF.

The rearrangement uses TRBV7-3 and TRBJ2-2, with a possible D match to TRBD2 (5 bases). The CDR3 loop spans 18 amino acids. In germline, CDR1 is SGHTA, CDR2 FQGTGA. Trimming left V 5 bases short and J 4 bases short, with 23 bases between. Written as DNA, the CDR3 is TGTGCCAGCAGCACCCAAAGCCTTAGCCTTCGGGGCACCGGGGAGCTGTTTTTT. This codes for CASSTQSLSLRGTGELFF.

The chain combines TRBV10-1 with TRBJ2-1; TRBD2 aligns across 9 bases. The CDR3 is 15 residues long. Per germline, CDR1 WNHNN and CDR2 SYGVQD (reference sequence). J lost 9 bases, V lost 2 bases, and 8 bases had no gene match. CDR3 nucleotides: TGCGCCAGCAGTGAGAGGCGGGAGGGCCGGGTTGAGCAGTTCTTC. Protein product: CASSERREGRVEQFF.

The chain is built from TRBV2 and TRBJ1-1; 8 bases map to TRBD1. Looked up from germline, CDR1 is SNHLY and CDR2 is FYNNEI. V lost 4 bases and J lost 5; bases outside the gene matches: 3. CDR3 size: 13 residues. This chain's CDR3 is CASSVGQGTEAFF. The CDR3 DNA is TGTGCCAGCAGTGTAGGACAGGGAACTGAAGCTTTCTTT.

The V gene is TRBV7-6, the J gene TRBJ2-3, with 7 bases that match TRBD2. Germline loops: CDR1 SGHVS, CDR2 FNYEAQ. CDR3 length equals 16 residues. V dropped 1 base and J dropped 2; count of bases not matched to a gene: 6. The CDR3 DNA reads as TGTGCCAGCAGCTTAGGTAGTCTAGCGGTCACAGATACGCAGTATTTT. It is translated as CASSLGSLAVTDTQYF.

The chain joins TRBV19 to TRBJ2-7; D could derive from TRBD1 or TRBD2 (5 bases each). V lost 6 bases, J lost 5 bases, and 17 bases lay in between. Germline V gene lookup returns CDR1 LNHDA and CDR2 SQIVND (reference sequence). This CDR3 is built from 14 residues. This chain's CDR3 is CASSPSGTAHEQYF. The CDR3, as DNA: TGTGCCAGTAGCCCTTCCGGGACCGCCCACGAGCAGTACTTC. Looking up the rest from reference TRBV19 and TRBJ2-7 gives the full variable domain: DGGITQSPKYLFRKEGQNVTLSCEQNLNHDAMYWYRQDPGQGLRLIYYSQIVNDFQKGDIAEGYSVSREKKESFPLTVTSAQKNPTAFYLCASSPSGTAHEQYFGPGTRLTVT.

This chain connects TRBV2 to TRBJ1-2; D not resolved. CDR1 and CDR2 from the germline V gene are SNHLY and FYNNEI. The length of the CDR3 is 14 residues. V was cut by 4 bases and J by 6 bases, with 15 bases left in between. The CDR3 nucleotides are TGTGCCAGCAGTGGGTTCACTACGGGCGATGGCTACACCTTC. Its translation: CASSGFTTGDGYTF. Variable domain in full (rest from reference TRBV2 and TRBJ1-2): EPEVTQTPSHQVTQMGQEVILRCVPISNHLYFYWYRQILGQKVEFLVSFYNNEISEKSEIFDDQFSVERPDGSNFTLKIRSTKLEDSAMYFCASSGFTTGDGYTFGSGTRLTVV.

The chain couples TRBV30 to TRBJ1-1; D not certain. The CDR3 loop spans 13 amino acids. CDR1 and CDR2 (germline): GTSNPN, SVGIG (reference sequence). V was cut by 1 base and J by 3 bases, with 9 bases left in between. CDR3 bases: TGTGCCTGGAGTGGGCGGTTAGACACTGAAGCTTTCTTT. Translating it yields CAWSGRLDTEAFF.

V is TRBV30 and J is TRBJ1-2; weak D call: TRBD1 (5 bases). The germline CDR1 and CDR2 sequences are GTSNPN and SVGIG (reference sequence). The CDR3 totals 12 residues. Trimming pared 0 bases from V and 9 bases from J, leaving 11 bases between. CDR3 amino acids: CAWSVSRGRYTF. CDR3 nucleotide sequence: TGTGCCTGGAGTGTATCTAGGGGTCGCTACACCTTC.

This CDR3 is CASSPTPTAYYEQYF. CDR3 DNA sequence: TGTGCCAGCAGCCCTACCCCGACAGCATACTACGAGCAGTACTTC. This sequence joins TRBV5-6 and TRBJ2-7, with D tentatively TRBD1 (5 bases). CDR3 length: 15 residues. Looked up from germline, CDR1 is SGHDT and CDR2 is YYEEEE. The ends were cut back, 4 bases at V and 3 bases at J, with 17 bases in the middle.

Comment on this clone: The DNA is left out, because the CDR3 cannot be placed on it with certainty; the CDR3 is given as TCRdb lists it. This chain connects TRBV12-1 to TRBJ2-1; the table's D call of TRBD2 was not tested on the DNA. TRBV12-1 is tagged as a pseudogene. The CDR3 has 15 amino acids, counting both end residues. The CDR3 loop is CASSFGRGTYNEQFF.

This chain joins TRBV6-5 and TRBJ1-1; D may be TRBD1 (5 bases). CDR1 MNHEY and CDR2 SVGAGI come from the germline V gene. Between the trimmed V and J ends, which lost 5 bases and 11 bases, there was a span of 12 bases. The CDR3 contains 11 residues. The CDR3 loop reads CASSVSRAAFF. DNA for the CDR3: TGTGCCAGCAGTGTCAGCAGGGCGGCTTTCTTT.